This entry features one T cell receptor beta chain sequence. Trimming took off 3 bases at V and 0 bases at J, with 11 bases between the two ends. The germline V gene has CDR1 SNHLY and CDR2 FYNNEI. This CDR3 has 16 amino acids. This entry belongs to a study of blood T cell repertoires in COVID-19. Study-wide background: Italy, Spain and the United States were the sources of the convalescent and acute COVID-19 samples.

The authors' processing: Amplification of reference gene primers provided the estimated nucleated cell counts. Method: immunoSEQ multiplex PCR; TCRdb's copy keeps in-frame clones and lacks some. V, J and clone size reflect that table, while D and trimming were determined from the DNA. Of around 60,000 clones in the sample, around 90% were seen once. The sequenced sample consisted of peripheral blood. This receptor was obtained from a woman of 80 years or more with active COVID-19. The chain combines TRBV2 with TRBJ2-2, with a tentative D call TRBD1 (6 bases). This CDR3 is CASSDGQRANTGELFF. CDR3 in DNA: TGTGCCAGCAGTGATGGACAGCGCGCGAACACCGGGGAGCTGTTTTTT.